The T cell receptor beta chain described here comes from a study of technical replicates of blood from a few donors. There are 14 residues in the CDR3. The ends were cut back, 1 base at V and 6 bases at J, with 12 bases in the middle. CDR1 is SGHAT, CDR2 FQDESV, per germline (reference sequence). Here immunoSEQ multiplex PCR was the method, and the copy in TCRdb shows in-frame clones only, minus some. The sample consists of 55,000 to 65,000 clones, more than 95% of them appearing once. This sequence joins TRBV11-1 and TRBJ1-1; D remains unclear. This TCR was sampled from a human donor in good health. Sequencing was carried out using T cells isolated from PBMCs. The DNA for the CDR3 is TGTGCCAGCAGCTTAGAGCGGGTAAGCGCTGAAGCTTTCTTT. Translation: CASSLERVSAEAFF.